The 31 T cell receptor beta chains below all came from one sample that was sequenced in a study of CD8 T cells in cerebrospinal fluid in Alzheimer's disease. For each CDR3 protein, TCRdb gives one entry from its re-call of the 10x single-cell sequencing reads, without DNA. This sample contains fewer than 1,500 distinct CDR3 sequences. The sample comprised cerebrospinal fluid. The receptor source for this set is a human donor with mild cognitive impairment.

The rearrangement uses TRBV5-1 and TRBJ1-1; TCRdb names TRBD1, which stays unverified in the absence of DNA. The CDR3 contains 14 residues. CDR1 SGHRS and CDR2 YFSETQ come from the germline V gene. CDR3: CASSLSGRATEAFF. Combining the CDR3 with reference TRBV5-1 and TRBJ1-1 gives the whole variable domain KAGVTQTPRYLIKTRGQQVTLSCSPISGHRSVSWYQQTPGQGLQFLFEYFSETQRNKGNFPGRFSGRQFSNSRSEMNVSTLELGDSALYLCASSLSGRATEAFFGQGTRLTVV.

By frequency, this clonotype registers medium-sized (0.01 to 0.1%). The V call is TRBV20-1, the J call TRBJ2-1. CDR1 is DFQATT, CDR2 SNEGSKA, per germline (reference sequence). The CDR3 has 15 amino acids. The CDR3 region is CSAREPSSSYNEQFF.

The genes are TRBV9 and TRBJ2-1; the TRBD1 assignment by TCRdb is unverifiable without DNA. The CDR3 sequence is 11 residues long. Germline values: CDR1 SGDLS, CDR2 YYNGEE. This chain's CDR3 is CASSVSGEQFF.

Considering frequency, this clonotype is medium-sized. The V gene is TRBV20-1, the J gene TRBJ2-6. Germline CDR1 and CDR2: DFQATT and SNEGSKA (reference sequence). The CDR3 spans 16 residues. CDR3 region: CSARVPRPSGANVLTF.

This clonotype ranks as large (0.1 to 1%) in terms of frequency. The chain has TRBV9 and TRBJ2-5; TCRdb reports TRBD1, a call that lacks DNA to check it against. CDR3 length: 15 amino acids. The germline V gene encodes CDR1 SGDLS and CDR2 YYNGEE. CDR3 protein: CASSGGHQDQETQYF.

This chain links TRBV6-1 with TRBJ2-1; the TRBD1 assignment by TCRdb is unverifiable without DNA. This CDR3 is built from 16 residues. Germline CDR1 reads MNHNS; CDR2 reads SASEGT. The CDR3: CASSEKLQGAYNEQFF.

CDR3 amino acids: CASSLGTGNYNEQFF. The chain has TRBV5-1 and TRBJ2-1; TCRdb indicates TRBD1, and absent DNA this call remains unverified. CDR3 length: 15 amino acids. Looked up from germline, CDR1 is SGHRS and CDR2 is YFSETQ. The full variable domain, completed using reference TRBV5-1 and TRBJ2-1, is KAGVTQTPRYLIKTRGQQVTLSCSPISGHRSVSWYQQTPGQGLQFLFEYFSETQRNKGNFPGRFSGRQFSNSRSEMNVSTLELGDSALYLCASSLGTGNYNEQFFGPGTRLTVL.

This clonotype counts as medium-sized (0.01 to 0.1%) by frequency. The gene calls are TRBV2 and TRBJ2-5; TCRdb names TRBD1, which stays unverified in the absence of DNA. CDR1 SNHLY and CDR2 FYNNEI come from the germline V gene. The CDR3 consists of 14 residues. CDR3: CASAETDLQETQYF.

This clonotype is deemed medium-sized by its frequency. The V and J genes are TRBV7-9 and TRBJ2-3; TCRdb proposes TRBD1, but this gene call is untestable without DNA. This CDR3 is 16 amino acids long. Germline V gene data show CDR1 as SEHNR and CDR2 as FQNEAQ (reference sequence). The CDR3 reads CASSYYRGQSTDTQYF.

This clonotype ranks as medium-sized (0.01 to 0.1%) in terms of frequency. J is TRBJ2-7 and V is TRBV4-3; TCRdb's D gene call, TRBD1, goes unchecked for lack of DNA. This CDR3 has 14 amino acids. CDR1 and CDR2 from the germline V gene are LGHNA and YSLEER. The CDR3: CASSLGQGSYEQYF.

This clonotype is called medium-sized based on its frequency. The chain couples TRBV7-9 to TRBJ2-1; the D call from TCRdb, TRBD1, cannot be confirmed without DNA. The CDR3 has 13 amino acids. Germline CDR1 reads SEHNR; CDR2 reads FQNEAQ (reference sequence). CDR3 loop: CAGKKWDRGEQFF.

This clonotype is called medium-sized based on its frequency. CDR3 in amino acids: CASSEADRLAEQYF. The chain combines TRBV25-1 with TRBJ2-7; checking the TCRdb D call of TRBD1 is not possible without DNA. Per the germline V gene, CDR1 is MGHDK and CDR2 is SYGVNS. The CDR3 totals 14 residues.

This clonotype is called medium-sized based on its frequency. This chain uses TRBV27 with TRBJ2-1; TCRdb designates TRBD2, a call that cannot be tested without DNA. There are 15 residues in the CDR3. Germline assignment: CDR1 MNHEY and CDR2 SMNVEV (reference sequence). The chain's CDR3 is CASSLSGTSYNEQFF.

The chain employs TRBV5-5 and TRBJ2-6. CDR3 length equals 13 residues. Germline values: CDR1 SGHKS, CDR2 YYEKEE (reference sequence). The CDR3 protein is CASSLSGANVLTF. The entire variable domain, with the rest obtained from reference TRBV5-5 and TRBJ2-6, is as follows: DAGVTQSPTHLIKTRGQQVTLRCSPISGHKSVSWYQQVLGQGPQFIFQYYEKEERGRGNFPDRFSARQFPNYSSELNVNALLLGDSALYLCASSLSGANVLTFGAGSRLTVL.

This clonotype ranks as medium-sized in terms of frequency. This sequence joins TRBV4-2 and TRBJ2-4; the D call of TRBD2 rests on TCRdb alone, since no DNA is present to check it. Per the germline V gene, CDR1 is LGHNA and CDR2 is YNFKEQ. CDR3 size: 17 residues. The CDR3 region is CASSQAPKAGEQGIQYF.

Its frequency marks this clonotype as medium-sized (0.01 to 0.1%). This sequence joins TRBV6-5 and TRBJ1-2. The CDR3 spans 14 residues. The V gene's germline CDR1 is MNHEY and CDR2 SVGAGI. The chain's CDR3 is CASLTLGAGRGYTF.

Judged by frequency, this clonotype is medium-sized. The chain carries TRBV6-2 or TRBV6-3 and TRBJ2-7; there is no DNA to check the TCRdb D call of TRBD1. In germline, CDR1 is MNHEY, CDR2 SVGEGT. The CDR3 totals 18 residues. CDR3 in amino acids: CASRFDRDSEYPSYEQYF.

Considering frequency, this clonotype is large. The chain is built from TRBV7-2 and TRBJ2-7; TCRdb proposes TRBD1, but this gene call is untestable without DNA. This CDR3 is built from 15 residues. Germline CDR1 and CDR2: SGHTA and FQGNSA. The CDR3 is CASSPRPGQWYEQYF.

Measured by frequency, this clonotype is medium-sized. V and J are TRBV18 and TRBJ2-1; lacking DNA, the TRBD1 call made by TCRdb goes unchecked. The CDR3 has 17 residues. Germline CDR1 and CDR2: KGHSH and LQKENI. CDR3 loop: CASSFLSQGTVGNEQFF.

This clonotype counts as medium-sized (0.01 to 0.1%) by frequency. V and J are TRBV7-9 and TRBJ2-4; TCRdb's D call of TRBD1 is untestable without DNA. CDR1 and CDR2 (germline): SEHNR, FQNEAQ (reference sequence). The CDR3 spans 14 residues. CDR3 sequence reads: CASSLGTAENIQYF.

This clonotype is medium-sized by frequency. The genes are TRBV6-5 and TRBJ2-5. In germline, CDR1 is MNHEY, CDR2 SVGAGI. The CDR3 has 13 residues. The CDR3 loop is CASSGSIAETQYF.

Frequency places this clonotype as medium-sized. This chain joins TRBV9 and TRBJ2-3; the TCRdb D gene call, TRBD2, has no DNA to confirm it. The CDR3 length is 15 residues. CDR1 SGDLS and CDR2 YYNGEE come from the germline V gene. The CDR3: CASSPGGTSDSTQYF.

The chain joins TRBV6-2 or TRBV6-3 to TRBJ1-5; TCRdb names TRBD1, which stays unverified in the absence of DNA. CDR3 length: 13 amino acids. Per the germline V gene, CDR1 is MNHEY and CDR2 is SVGEGT. The CDR3 protein is CASAPAGYQPQHF.

The chain is built from TRBV28 and TRBJ2-5; TCRdb's D call of TRBD2 is untestable without DNA. The CDR3 consists of 14 residues. Germline CDR1 MDHEN, CDR2 SYDVKM. CDR3 in amino acids: CASSPPGYQETQYF. Complete variable domain (other parts from reference TRBV28 and TRBJ2-5): DVKVTQSSRYLVKRTGEKVFLECVQDMDHENMFWYRQDPGLGLRLIYFSYDVKMKEKGDIPEGYSVSREKKERFSLILESASTNQTSMYLCASSPPGYQETQYFGPGTRLLVL.

This clonotype registers medium-sized by frequency. The chain employs TRBV7-8 and TRBJ1-5; TCRdb calls TRBD1, which cannot be checked without DNA. The CDR3 covers 15 residues. The germline gives CDR1 SGHVS, CDR2 FQNEAQ. The CDR3 loop reads CASSLSGQASQPQHF.

This clonotype is identified as medium-sized (0.01 to 0.1%) from frequency. V gene TRBV7-9 combines with J gene TRBJ2-1; the D gene TCRdb calls, TRBD2, cannot be checked with no DNA. Germline V gene sequence: CDR1 SEHNR, CDR2 FQNEAQ (reference sequence). CDR3 length equals 15 residues. The CDR3 protein is CASSRDLNSYNEQFF.

This clonotype shows up as large by frequency. The V gene is TRBV7-9, the J gene TRBJ1-1. The CDR3 covers 14 residues. Germline-derived CDR1 and CDR2 are SEHNR and FQNEAQ (reference sequence). CDR3 protein: CASSLVSSRTEAFF. Drawing the rest from reference TRBV7-9 and TRBJ1-1, the complete variable domain is DTGVSQNPRHKITKRGQNVTFRCDPISEHNRLYWYRQTLGQGPEFLTYFQNEAQLEKSRLLSDRFSAERPKGSFSTLEIQRTEQGDSAMYLCASSLVSSRTEAFFGQGTRLTVV.

This clonotype is called medium-sized based on its frequency. The chain joins TRBV18 to TRBJ1-4. Germline V gives CDR1 KGHSH, CDR2 LQKENI. This CDR3 spans 14 amino acids. Here the CDR3 reads CASSPQGTNEKLFF.

This clonotype is identified as medium-sized from frequency. The chain carries TRBV9 and TRBJ2-7; TCRdb gives TRBD2 as the D gene, but with no DNA this cannot be confirmed. There are 20 residues in the CDR3. Germline V gene sequence: CDR1 SGDLS, CDR2 YYNGEE. The CDR3 reads CASSVAPSKTSGDPIYEQYF.

This clonotype is deemed large by its frequency. The V gene is TRBV12-3 or TRBV12-4, the J gene TRBJ2-6; the D call from TCRdb, TRBD2, cannot be confirmed without DNA. This CDR3 has 17 amino acids. CDR3 sequence: CASSFRTRGAGANVLTF.

This rearrangement joins TRBV12-3 or TRBV12-4 to TRBJ2-1; no DNA is available, so the TRBD2 call from TCRdb remains unchecked. The CDR3 has 14 amino acids. Here the CDR3 reads CASSDGTSGNEQFF.